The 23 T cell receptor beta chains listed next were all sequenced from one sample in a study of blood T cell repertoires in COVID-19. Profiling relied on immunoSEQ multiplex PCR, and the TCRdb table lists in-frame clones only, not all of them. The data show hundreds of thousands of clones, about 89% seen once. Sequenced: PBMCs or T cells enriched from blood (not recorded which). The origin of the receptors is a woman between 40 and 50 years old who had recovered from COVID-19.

The CDR3: CASSYSRAIGYTF. The DNA for the CDR3 is TGTGCCAGCAGTTACTCGAGAGCTATTGGCTACACCTTC. The chain links TRBV6-5 to TRBJ1-2; D unresolved. Trimming removed 0 bases from V and 7 bases from J, with 9 bases in between. Germline assignment: CDR1 MNHEY and CDR2 SVGAGI. The CDR3 loop spans 13 amino acids.

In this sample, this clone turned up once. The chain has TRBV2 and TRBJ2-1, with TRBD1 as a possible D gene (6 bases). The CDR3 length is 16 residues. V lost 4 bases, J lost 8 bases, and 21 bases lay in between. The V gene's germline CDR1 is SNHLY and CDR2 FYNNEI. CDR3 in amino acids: CASSVGDKGKVDEQFF. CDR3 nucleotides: TGTGCCAGCAGTGTAGGGGACAAGGGAAAGGTCGATGAGCAGTTCTTC.

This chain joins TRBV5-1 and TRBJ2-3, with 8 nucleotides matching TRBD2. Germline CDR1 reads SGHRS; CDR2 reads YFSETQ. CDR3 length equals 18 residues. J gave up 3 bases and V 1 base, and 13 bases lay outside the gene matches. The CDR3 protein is CASSLSLAGSRDTDTQYF. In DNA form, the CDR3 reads TGCGCCAGCAGCTTGAGCCTAGCGGGCTCTAGGGATACAGATACGCAGTATTTT.

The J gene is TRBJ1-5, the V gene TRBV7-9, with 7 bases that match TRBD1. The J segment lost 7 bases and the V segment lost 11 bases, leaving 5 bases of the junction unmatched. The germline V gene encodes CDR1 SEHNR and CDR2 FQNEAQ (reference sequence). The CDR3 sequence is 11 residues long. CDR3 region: CAAGGLQPQHF. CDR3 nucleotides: TGTGCCGCAGGGGGTTTGCAGCCCCAGCATTTT.

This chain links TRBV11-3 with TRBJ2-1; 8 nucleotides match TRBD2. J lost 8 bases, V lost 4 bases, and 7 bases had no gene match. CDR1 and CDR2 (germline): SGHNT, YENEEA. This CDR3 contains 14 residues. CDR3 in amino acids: CASSSLRGGYEQFF. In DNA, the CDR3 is TGTGCCAGCAGCTCCCTCCGGGGGGGCTATGAGCAGTTCTTC.

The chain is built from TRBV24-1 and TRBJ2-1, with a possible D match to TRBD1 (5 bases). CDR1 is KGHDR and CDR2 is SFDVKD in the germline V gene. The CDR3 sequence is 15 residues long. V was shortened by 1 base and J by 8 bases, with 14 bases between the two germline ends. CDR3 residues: CATSDFTGQRDEQFF. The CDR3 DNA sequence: TGTGCCACCAGTGATTTTACCGGACAACGCGATGAGCAGTTCTTC.

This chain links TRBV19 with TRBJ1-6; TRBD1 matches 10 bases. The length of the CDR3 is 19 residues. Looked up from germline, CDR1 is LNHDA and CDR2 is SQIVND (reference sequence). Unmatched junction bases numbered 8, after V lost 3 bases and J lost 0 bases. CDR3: CASSIYWRQGASYNSPLHF. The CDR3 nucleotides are TGTGCCAGTAGTATCTATTGGAGACAGGGGGCCTCCTATAATTCACCCCTCCACTTT.

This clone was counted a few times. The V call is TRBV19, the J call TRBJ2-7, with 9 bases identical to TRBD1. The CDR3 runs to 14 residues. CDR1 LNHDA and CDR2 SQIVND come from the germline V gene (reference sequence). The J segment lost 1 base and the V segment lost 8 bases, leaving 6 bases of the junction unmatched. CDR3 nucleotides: TGTGCCAGTTCCGGGACAGGGATTTCCTACGAGCAGTACTTC. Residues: CASSGTGISYEQYF. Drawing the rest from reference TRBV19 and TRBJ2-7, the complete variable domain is DGGITQSPKYLFRKEGQNVTLSCEQNLNHDAMYWYRQDPGQGLRLIYYSQIVNDFQKGDIAEGYSVSREKKESFPLTVTSAQKNPTAFYLCASSGTGISYEQYFGPGTRLTVT.

Written as DNA, the CDR3 is TGTGCCAGCAGCTTAGGGTCTAGCGGGACCAATGAGCAGTTCTTC. It yields the protein CASSLGSSGTNEQFF. The rearrangement joins TRBV7-9 to TRBJ2-1; 9 nucleotides align to TRBD2. Losses at the gene ends were 1 base for V and 6 bases for J; bases not matched to a gene: 4. CDR1 is SEHNR and CDR2 is FQNEAQ in the germline V gene (reference sequence). This CDR3 has 15 residues.

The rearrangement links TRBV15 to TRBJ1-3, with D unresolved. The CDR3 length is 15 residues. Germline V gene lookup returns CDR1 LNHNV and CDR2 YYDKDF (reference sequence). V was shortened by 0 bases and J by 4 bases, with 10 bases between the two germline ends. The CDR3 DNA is TGTGCCACCAGCAGAGATCCCGGGGTGGGAAACACCATATATTTT. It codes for CATSRDPGVGNTIYF.

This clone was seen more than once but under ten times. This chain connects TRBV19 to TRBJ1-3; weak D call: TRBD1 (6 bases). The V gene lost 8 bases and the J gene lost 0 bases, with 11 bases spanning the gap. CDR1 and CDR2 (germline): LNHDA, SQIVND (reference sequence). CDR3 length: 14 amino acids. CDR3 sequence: CASSGQFSGNTIYF. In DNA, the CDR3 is TGTGCCAGTTCCGGACAGTTCTCTGGAAACACCATATATTTT.

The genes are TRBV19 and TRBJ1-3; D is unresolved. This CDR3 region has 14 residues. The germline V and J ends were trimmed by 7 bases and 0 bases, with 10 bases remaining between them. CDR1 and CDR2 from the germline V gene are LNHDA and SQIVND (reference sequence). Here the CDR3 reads CASKVTSSGNTIYF. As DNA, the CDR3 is TGTGCCAGTAAAGTCACTAGCTCTGGAAACACCATATATTTT.

CDR3 nucleotide sequence: TGCGCCAGCAGAGTTCAGGTGGGGGGCACTGAAGCTTTCTTT. Its protein product is CASRVQVGGTEAFF. The genes are TRBV4-3 and TRBJ1-1; a possible D gene is TRBD1 (5 bases). The germline V gene encodes CDR1 LGHNA and CDR2 YSLEER. This CDR3 region has 14 residues. Trimming shortened V by 6 bases and J by 4 bases, and 15 bases separated the two germline ends.

CDR3 sequence reads: CSVSEKQGTNQPQHF. CDR3 in DNA: TGCAGCGTCTCCGAGAAACAGGGTACCAATCAGCCCCAGCATTTT. The rearrangement uses TRBV29-1 and TRBJ1-5; D possibly corresponds to TRBD1 (6 bases). V was cut by 6 bases and J by 3 bases, with 18 bases left in between. CDR1 SQVTM and CDR2 ANQGSEA come from the germline V gene. This CDR3 has 15 residues.

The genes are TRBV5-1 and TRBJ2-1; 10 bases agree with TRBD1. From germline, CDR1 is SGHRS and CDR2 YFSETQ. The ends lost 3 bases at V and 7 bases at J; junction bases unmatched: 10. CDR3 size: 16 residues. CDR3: CASSSPKGTGVNEQFF. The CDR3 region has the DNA TGCGCCAGCAGCTCGCCCAAGGGGACAGGGGTAAATGAGCAGTTCTTC.

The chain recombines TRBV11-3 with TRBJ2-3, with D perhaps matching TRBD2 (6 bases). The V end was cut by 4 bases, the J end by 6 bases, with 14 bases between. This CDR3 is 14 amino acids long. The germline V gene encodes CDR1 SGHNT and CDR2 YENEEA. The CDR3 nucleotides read TGTGCCAGCAGCTCTCTACTAGCAGGGGATACGCAGTATTTT. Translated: CASSSLLAGDTQYF. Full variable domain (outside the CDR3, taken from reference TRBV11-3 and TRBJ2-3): EAGVVQSPRYKIIEKKQPVAFWCNPISGHNTLYWYLQNLGQGPELLIRYENEEAVDDSQLPKDRFSAERLKGVDSTLKIQPAELGDSAVYLCASSSLLAGDTQYFGPGTRLTVL.

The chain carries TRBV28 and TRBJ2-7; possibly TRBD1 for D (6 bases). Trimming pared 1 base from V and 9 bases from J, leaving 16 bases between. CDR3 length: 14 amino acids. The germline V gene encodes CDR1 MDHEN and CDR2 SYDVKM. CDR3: CASSLSARGNWQYF. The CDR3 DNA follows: TGTGCCAGCAGTTTATCCGCAAGGGGGAATTGGCAGTACTTC.

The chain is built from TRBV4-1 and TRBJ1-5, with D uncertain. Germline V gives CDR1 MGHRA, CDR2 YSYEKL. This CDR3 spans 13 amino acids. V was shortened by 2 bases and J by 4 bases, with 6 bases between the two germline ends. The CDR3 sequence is CASSQRLNQPQHF. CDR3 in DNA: TGCGCCAGCAGCCAACGGTTAAATCAGCCCCAGCATTTT.

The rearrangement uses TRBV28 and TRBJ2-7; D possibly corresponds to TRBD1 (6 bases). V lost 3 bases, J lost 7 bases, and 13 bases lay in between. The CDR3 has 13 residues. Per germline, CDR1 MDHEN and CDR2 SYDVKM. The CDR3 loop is CASSFGQLPEQYF. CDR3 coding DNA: TGTGCCAGCAGTTTTGGACAGTTACCTGAGCAGTACTTC.

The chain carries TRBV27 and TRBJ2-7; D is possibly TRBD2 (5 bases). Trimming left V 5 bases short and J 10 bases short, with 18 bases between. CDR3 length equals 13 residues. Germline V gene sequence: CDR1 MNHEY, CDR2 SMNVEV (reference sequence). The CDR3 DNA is TGTGCCAGCAGTGGATCCGGGGTTAGGGAACAGTACTTC. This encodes CASSGSGVREQYF.

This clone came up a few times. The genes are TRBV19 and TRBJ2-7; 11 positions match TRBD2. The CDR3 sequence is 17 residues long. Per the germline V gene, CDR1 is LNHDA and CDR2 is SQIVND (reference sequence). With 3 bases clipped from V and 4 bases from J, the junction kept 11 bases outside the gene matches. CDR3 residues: CASSISGRPSGRYEQYF. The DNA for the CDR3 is TGTGCCAGTAGTATCAGCGGCAGGCCTAGCGGGAGGTACGAGCAGTACTTC. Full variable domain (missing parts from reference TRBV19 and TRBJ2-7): DGGITQSPKYLFRKEGQNVTLSCEQNLNHDAMYWYRQDPGQGLRLIYYSQIVNDFQKGDIAEGYSVSREKKESFPLTVTSAQKNPTAFYLCASSISGRPSGRYEQYFGPGTRLTVT.

CDR3 DNA sequence: TGTGCCAGCAGTTTTGCGGGGGCAGAGGGAGACTATGGCTACACCTTC. The encoded protein is CASSFAGAEGDYGYTF. The V call is TRBV28, the J call TRBJ1-2, with TRBD1 as a possible D gene (6 bases). The CDR3 is 16 amino acids. The germline V and J ends were trimmed by 3 bases and 3 bases, with 17 bases remaining between them. The germline CDR1 and CDR2 sequences are MDHEN and SYDVKM.

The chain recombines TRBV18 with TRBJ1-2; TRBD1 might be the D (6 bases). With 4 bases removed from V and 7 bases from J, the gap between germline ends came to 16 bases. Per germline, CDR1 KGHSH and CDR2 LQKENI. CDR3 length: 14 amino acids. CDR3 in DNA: TGTGCCAGCTCACTATTACAGGGTCAAGGTGGCTACACCTTC. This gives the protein CASSLLQGQGGYTF.